This T cell receptor (beta chain) was observed in a study of metastatic and nonmetastatic thyroid tumors. Study information: Malignant and benign thyroid patients had repertoires compared in peripheral blood and tumor or nodule tissue. Study results and caveats: According to reports, the diversity of TCR beta was significantly higher in malignant thyroid tumors than in benign nodules, and this held in both blood and tumor samples.

This clone appeared many times. The target antigen is unknown. All patients reached thyroid surgery having received no treatment beforehand. The CDR3 sequence is 13 residues long. Trimming removed 4 bases from V and 6 bases from J, with 10 bases in between. Germline CDR1 KGHDR, CDR2 SFDVKD. Per the original methods: For papillary thyroid cancer, a distant-metastasis classifier was constructed from CDR3 differences observed across clinicopathological groups. TCRdb re-called the PCR reads with MiXCR. TCRdb, not the authors, supplied the V and J calls. Seen here are around 16,000 clones, roughly a quarter observed once, and the top ten hold about 10%.

The chain couples TRBV24-1 to TRBJ2-3, with no clear D. The sample consisted of blood. The TCR sequence derives from a male donor with papillary thyroid cancer or a benign thyroid nodule (not recorded which). Some clones in this sample may be carry-over from other donors' samples. CDR3 protein: CATSDPPRDTQYF. The CDR3 DNA follows: TGTGCCACCAGTGACCCTCCAAGGGATACGCAGTATTTT.